This TCR beta chain is from a study of beta chain features in type 1 diabetes. Across the study: In all, approximately 100,000,000 sorted cells from all samples were analyzed.

General study points: At VDJ recombination sites, type 1 diabetes patients had fewer insertions and more deleted nucleotides. Naive, central memory and Treg TCRB repertoires seemed to resemble each other more closely in patients than they did in healthy donors.

What was sequenced were expressed TCRB transcripts, since all of the isolated RNA had been reverse transcribed. Data came from immunoSEQ multiplex PCR; TCRdb stores just in-frame clones and leaves some out. The table shows 450,000 to 550,000 clones, with about 30% occurring only once. Blood was collected once per donor into heparin, averaging approximately 110 mL. This clone is a singleton in its sample. Its specificity is not known. The CDR3 is 13 residues long. The V end was cut by 4 bases, the J end by 3 bases, with 6 bases between. From germline, CDR1 is MNHNY and CDR2 SVGAGI (reference sequence). J is TRBJ1-4 and V is TRBV6-6; D not certain. Sequencing was performed on naive CD4+ T cells from blood. The TCR comes from a man younger than 35 in good health. The CDR3 region has the DNA TGTGCCAGCAGTTCCCCACCTAATGAAAAACTGTTTTTT. Translated, it gives CASSSPPNEKLFF.